The entry below gives a single T cell receptor beta chain sequence along with its context. Its antigen is as yet unknown. The naive CD8 population came from CD45RO-negative cells selected for CCR7, without terminally differentiated effector memory CD45RA+ cells. This record comes from a study of shared clonotypes between healthy human individuals. Study overall: Three plates were used per donor for CD4 naive, three for CD4 memory, two for CD8 naive and one for CD8 memory. Study results and limitations: Among donors, clonotype sharing was expected to be affected by sequencing depth.

V dropped 5 bases and J dropped 7 bases, with 13 bases sitting between them. CDR1 SQVTM and CDR2 ANQGSEA come from the germline V gene. CDR3 length: 12 amino acids. Deep-level assay runs were performed. This table comes from immunoSEQ multiplex PCR, and its TCRdb copy is limited to in-frame clones, with some not included. The top ten hold about 0.11% of the sample, which has 660,000 or so clones, 96% seen once. The J gene is TRBJ2-3, the V gene TRBV29-1; D is uncertain. This sequence originates from a woman in her thirties in good health. The sample comprised naive CD8+ T cells sorted from blood. Here the CDR3 reads CSVPFDGYTQYF. The CDR3 bases are TGCAGCGTTCCCTTCGACGGATATACGCAGTATTTT.